This TCR beta chain stems from a study of blood T cell repertoires in COVID-19. The data were produced by immunoSEQ multiplex PCR, yet TCRdb's version contains in-frame clones alone and is incomplete. The sample consists of about 170,000 clones, around three quarters of them appearing once. Germline CDR1 DFQATT, CDR2 SNEGSKA (reference sequence). Trimming took 3 bases from V and 11 from J, leaving 13 bases between them. The CDR3 has 11 residues. Sequencing input: PBMCs or T cells enriched from blood (not recorded which). The chain has TRBV20-1 and TRBJ1-1, with D unclear. This clonotype was sampled from an older woman in a cohort exposed to, infected with or recovered from COVID-19 (not recorded which). Here the CDR3 DNA reads TGCAGTGCTAGTCGTGGGCGCCAGGCTTTCTTT. As protein: CSASRGRQAFF.